This T cell receptor beta chain was sequenced in a study of beta chain features in type 1 diabetes. Study results and limitations: When Type 1 diabetes patients were examined, their TCRB CDR3s proved moderately but significantly shorter in all four CD4+ subsets. Insertions were fewer and deletions more numerous at VDJ junctions in type 1 diabetes patients. Researchers caution that PCR might favor shorter templates, equally among patients and controls.

What was sequenced were expressed TCRB transcripts, since all of the isolated RNA had been reverse transcribed. Produced via immunoSEQ multiplex PCR; TCRdb's table is partial and in-frame only. Found here are about 370,000 clones, roughly 9.8% of them singletons; the top ten hold about 0.64%. Only a few counts were recorded for this clone. Antigen unknown. The CDR3 is 14 amino acids. The J segment lost 4 bases and the V segment lost 8 bases, leaving 7 bases of the junction unmatched. Germline CDR1 SEHNR, CDR2 FQNEAQ (reference sequence). The chain uses TRBV7-9 and TRBJ2-3; 9 nucleotides line up with TRBD1. Material for sequencing was central memory CD4+ T cells from blood. The receptor was isolated from a man aged 30 to 39 with type 1 diabetes. The CDR3 protein is CASFMGQGSDTQYF. In nucleotides, the CDR3 is TGTGCCAGCTTTATGGGACAGGGATCAGATACGCAGTATTTT.